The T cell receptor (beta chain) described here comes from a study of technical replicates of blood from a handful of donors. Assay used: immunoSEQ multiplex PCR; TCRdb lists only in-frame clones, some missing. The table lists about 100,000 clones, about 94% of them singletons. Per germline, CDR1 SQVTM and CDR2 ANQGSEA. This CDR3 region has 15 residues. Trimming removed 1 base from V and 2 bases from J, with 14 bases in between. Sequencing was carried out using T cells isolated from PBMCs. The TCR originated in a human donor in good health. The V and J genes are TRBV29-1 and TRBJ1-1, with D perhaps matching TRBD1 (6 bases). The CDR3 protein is CSVEGYKGENTEAFF. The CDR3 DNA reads TGCAGCGTTGAAGGGTATAAGGGGGAAAACACTGAAGCTTTCTTT.